A single TCR beta chain is shown here with its context. Clones were sequenced by immunoSEQ multiplex PCR, and TCRdb holds only the in-frame ones, with some missing. The sample lists 250,000 to 300,000 clones; 80% to 90% were seen once. The CDR3 spans 16 residues. V was pared by 3 bases and J by 6 bases, with 6 bases of the junction left unmatched. The germline CDR1 and CDR2 sequences are SGHAT and FQNNGV. This record comes from a study of blood T cell repertoires in COVID-19. Specimen: peripheral blood. This sequence joins TRBV11-2 and TRBJ2-1; the match to TRBD2 covers 12 bases. The TCR sequence derives from a woman in her 70s with acute or convalescent COVID-19. CDR3 nucleotides: TGTGCCAGCAGCTTCCGGCTAGCGGGGGGGCGCAATGAGCAGTTCTTC. It yields the protein CASSFRLAGGRNEQFF.